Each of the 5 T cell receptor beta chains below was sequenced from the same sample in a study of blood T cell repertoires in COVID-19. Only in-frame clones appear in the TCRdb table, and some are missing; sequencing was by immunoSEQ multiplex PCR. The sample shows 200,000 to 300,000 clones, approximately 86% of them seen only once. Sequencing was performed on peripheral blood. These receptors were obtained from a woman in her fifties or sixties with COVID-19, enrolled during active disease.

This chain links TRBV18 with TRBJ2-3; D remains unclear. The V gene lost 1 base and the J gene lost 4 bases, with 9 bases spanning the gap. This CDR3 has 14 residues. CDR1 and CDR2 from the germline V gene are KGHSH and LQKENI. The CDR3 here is CASSPRASPDTQYF. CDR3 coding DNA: TGTGCCAGCTCACCACGGGCGAGCCCAGATACGCAGTATTTT. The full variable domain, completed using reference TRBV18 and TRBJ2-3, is NAGVMQNPRHLVRRRGQEARLRCSPMKGHSHVYWYRQLPEEGLKFMVYLQKENIIDESGMPKERFSAEFPKEGPSILRIQQVVRGDSAAYFCASSPRASPDTQYFGPGTRLTVL.

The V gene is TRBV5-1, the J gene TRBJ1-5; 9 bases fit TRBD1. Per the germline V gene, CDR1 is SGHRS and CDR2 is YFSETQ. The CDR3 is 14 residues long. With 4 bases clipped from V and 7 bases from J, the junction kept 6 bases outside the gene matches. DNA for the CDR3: TGCGCCAGCAGCCCGGGACAGGGCGACCAGCCCCAGCATTTT. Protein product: CASSPGQGDQPQHF. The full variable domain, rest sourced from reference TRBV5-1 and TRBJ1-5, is KAGVTQTPRYLIKTRGQQVTLSCSPISGHRSVSWYQQTPGQGLQFLFEYFSETQRNKGNFPGRFSGRQFSNSRSEMNVSTLELGDSALYLCASSPGQGDQPQHFGDGTRLSIL.

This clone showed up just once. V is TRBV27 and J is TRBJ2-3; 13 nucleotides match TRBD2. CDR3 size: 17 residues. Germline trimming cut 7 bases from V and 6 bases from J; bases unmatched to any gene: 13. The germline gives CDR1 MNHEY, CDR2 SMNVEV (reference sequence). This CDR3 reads CASKLSWTSGRRDTQYF. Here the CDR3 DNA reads TGTGCCAGCAAACTATCCTGGACTAGCGGGAGACGTGATACGCAGTATTTT.

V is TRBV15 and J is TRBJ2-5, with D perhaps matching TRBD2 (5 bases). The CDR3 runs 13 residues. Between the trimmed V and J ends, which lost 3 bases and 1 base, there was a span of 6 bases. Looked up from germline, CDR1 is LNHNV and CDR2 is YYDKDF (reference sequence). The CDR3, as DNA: TGTGCCACCAGCAGGGACTTCCAAGAGACCCAGTACTTC. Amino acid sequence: CATSRDFQETQYF.

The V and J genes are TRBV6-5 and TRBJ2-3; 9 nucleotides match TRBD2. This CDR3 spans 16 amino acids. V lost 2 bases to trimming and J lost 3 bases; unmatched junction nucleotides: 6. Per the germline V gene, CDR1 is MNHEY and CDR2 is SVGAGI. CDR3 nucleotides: TGTGCCAGCAGTTACCTGACTAGCGGTCCTACAGATACGCAGTATTTT. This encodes CASSYLTSGPTDTQYF.